This TCR beta chain is from a study of HIV-infected patients and healthy controls. Turning to the study itself: A modest, significant CD4 rise occurred in most of the 16 patients after three months of therapy.

No cell fractionation was done, so the repertoire covers all unsorted peripheral blood T cells. Reverse transcription used around 500 ng RNA and constant-region primers for alpha and beta. Separate chain-specific third strand synthesis with multiplexing indices produced the alpha and beta libraries. MiXCR, run by TCRdb on the 5' RACE reads, gives a single entry per CDR3 protein. This table has about 5,800 distinct CDR3 sequences, around 9.6% appearing once. This clonotype is labeled as medium-sized (0.01 to 0.1%). The sequence came from an adult with HIV infection. This material consisted of blood, taken before antiretroviral therapy.

CDR3 residues: CASKGRAGELFF. The DNA for the CDR3 is TGTGCCAGCAAAGGGAGGGCCGGGGAGCTGTTTTTT. The chain has TRBV12-3 or TRBV12-4 and TRBJ2-2; TRBD2 aligns across 7 bases. This CDR3 has 12 amino acids. V lost 7 bases, J lost 6 bases, and 2 bases stayed unmatched.